This TCR beta chain derives from a study of shared clonotypes between healthy human individuals. A deep-level run was used for the assay. The data were produced by immunoSEQ multiplex PCR, yet TCRdb's version contains in-frame clones alone and is incomplete. The sample has hundreds of thousands of clones, roughly 70% seen once. Germline V gene data show CDR1 as SGHDT and CDR2 as YYEEEE. There are 12 residues in the CDR3. The germline V and J ends were trimmed by 4 bases and 1 base, with 4 bases remaining between them. The chain has TRBV5-6 and TRBJ2-3; no clear D gene. Sequenced input: memory CD4+ T cells sorted from blood. Subset noted: CD45RA-negative fraction. The TCR comes from a woman aged 30 to 39 in good health. The CDR3 is CASSPGTDTQYF. The CDR3 region has the DNA TGTGCCAGCAGCCCGGGCACAGATACGCAGTATTTT.